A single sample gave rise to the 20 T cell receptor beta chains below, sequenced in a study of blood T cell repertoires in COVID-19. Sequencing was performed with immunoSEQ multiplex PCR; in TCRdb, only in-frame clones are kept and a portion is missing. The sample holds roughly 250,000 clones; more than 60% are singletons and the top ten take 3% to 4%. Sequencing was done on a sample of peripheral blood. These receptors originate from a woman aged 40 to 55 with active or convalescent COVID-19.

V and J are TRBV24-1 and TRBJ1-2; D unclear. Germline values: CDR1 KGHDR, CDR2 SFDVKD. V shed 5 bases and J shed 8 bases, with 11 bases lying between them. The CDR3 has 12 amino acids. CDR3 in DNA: TGTGCCACCAGTGCTCGGGGTCTGGGCTACACCTTC. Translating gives CATSARGLGYTF.

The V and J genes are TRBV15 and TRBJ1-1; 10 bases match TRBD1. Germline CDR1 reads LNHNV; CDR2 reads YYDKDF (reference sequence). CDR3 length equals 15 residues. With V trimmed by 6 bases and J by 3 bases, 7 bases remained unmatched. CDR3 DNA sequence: TGTGCCACCAGTGACAGGGGGCGGGGGGACACTGAAGCTTTCTTT. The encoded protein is CATSDRGRGDTEAFF.

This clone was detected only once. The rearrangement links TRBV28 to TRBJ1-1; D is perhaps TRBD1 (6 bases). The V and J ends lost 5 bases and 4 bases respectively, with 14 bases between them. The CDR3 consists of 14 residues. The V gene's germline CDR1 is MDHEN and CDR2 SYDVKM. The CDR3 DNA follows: TGTGCCAGCAGTCGAGGGGGGGTCGGCACTGAAGCTTTCTTT. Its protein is CASSRGGVGTEAFF.

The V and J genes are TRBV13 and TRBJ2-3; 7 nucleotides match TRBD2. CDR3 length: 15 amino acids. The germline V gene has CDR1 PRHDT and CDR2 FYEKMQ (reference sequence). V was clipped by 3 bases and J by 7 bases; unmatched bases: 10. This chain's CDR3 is CASSFYGLGLNTQYF. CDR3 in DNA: TGTGCCAGCAGCTTCTACGGACTAGGATTGAATACGCAGTATTTT.

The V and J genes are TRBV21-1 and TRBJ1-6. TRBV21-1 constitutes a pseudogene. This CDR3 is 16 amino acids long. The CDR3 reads CASSKVSGGSLSPLHF. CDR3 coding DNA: TGTGCCAGCAGCAAAGTCTCGGGAGGGTCCCTTTCACCCCTCCACTTT.

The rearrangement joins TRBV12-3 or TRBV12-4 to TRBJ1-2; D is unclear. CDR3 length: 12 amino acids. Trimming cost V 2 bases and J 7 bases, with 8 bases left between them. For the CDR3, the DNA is TGTGCCAGCAGTTTATCGGGATCTGGCTACACCTTC. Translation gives CASSLSGSGYTF.

This CDR3 is CASGRGGGTSNTQYF. For the CDR3, the DNA is TGCGCCAGTGGAAGGGGCGGGGGGACTTCAAATACGCAGTATTTT. The chain employs TRBV5-1 and TRBJ2-3; 8 bases line up with TRBD2. V lost 8 bases and J lost 7; bases outside the gene matches: 15. The CDR3 loop spans 15 amino acids. Germline V lookup: CDR1 SGHRS, CDR2 YFSETQ.

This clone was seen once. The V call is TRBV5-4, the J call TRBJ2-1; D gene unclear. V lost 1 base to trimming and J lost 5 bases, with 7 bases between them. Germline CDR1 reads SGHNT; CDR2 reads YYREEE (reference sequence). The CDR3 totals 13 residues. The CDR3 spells CASSLPRDNEQFF. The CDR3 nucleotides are TGTGCCAGCAGCTTGCCGCGCGACAATGAGCAGTTCTTC.

DNA of the CDR3: TGTGCCAGCAGCTTCGTGGGAGGTGGTGGCTACACCTTC. Translating gives CASSFVGGGGYTF. The chain links TRBV7-3 to TRBJ1-2; no clear D. The germline gives CDR1 SGHTA, CDR2 FQGTGA. V was clipped by 3 bases and J by 7 bases, with 12 bases between them. The CDR3 spans 13 residues. Using reference TRBV7-3 and TRBJ1-2 for the parts outside the CDR3, the full variable domain is GAGVSQTPSNKVTEKGKYVELRCDPISGHTALYWYRQSLGQGPEFLIYFQGTGAADDSGLPNDRFFAVRPEGSVSTLKIQRTERGDSAVYLCASSFVGGGGYTFGSGTRLTVV.

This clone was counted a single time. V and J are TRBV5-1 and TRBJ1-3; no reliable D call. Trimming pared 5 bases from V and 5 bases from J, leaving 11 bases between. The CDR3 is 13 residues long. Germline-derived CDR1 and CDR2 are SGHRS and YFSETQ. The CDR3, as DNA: TGCGCCAGCAGTACCGAGCCCAGAAACACCATATATTTT. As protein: CASSTEPRNTIYF.

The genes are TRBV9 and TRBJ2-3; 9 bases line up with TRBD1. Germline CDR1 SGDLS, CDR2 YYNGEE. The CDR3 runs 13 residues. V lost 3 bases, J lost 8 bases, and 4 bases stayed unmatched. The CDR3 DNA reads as TGTGCCAGCAGCGACAGGGGGCGCCTTACGCAGTATTTT. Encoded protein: CASSDRGRLTQYF. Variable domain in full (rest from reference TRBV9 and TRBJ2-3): DSGVTQTPKHLITATGQRVTLRCSPRSGDLSVYWYQQSLDQGLQFLIQYYNGEERAKGNILERFSAQQFPDLHSELNLSSLELGDSALYFCASSDRGRLTQYFGPGTRLTVL.

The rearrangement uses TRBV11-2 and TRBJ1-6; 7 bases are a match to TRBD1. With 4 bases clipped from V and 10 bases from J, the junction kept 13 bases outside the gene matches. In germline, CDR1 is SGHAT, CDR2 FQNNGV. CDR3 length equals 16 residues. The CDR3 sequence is CASSWGKQGKRSPLHF. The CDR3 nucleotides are TGTGCCAGCAGCTGGGGAAAACAGGGGAAAAGGTCACCCCTCCACTTT.

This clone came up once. The CDR3 here is CASSRGGAEEKLFF. The CDR3 nucleotides read TGCGCCAGCAGCCGAGGAGGGGCGGAGGAAAAACTGTTTTTT. The V call is TRBV5-1, the J call TRBJ1-4; a possible D gene is TRBD1 (5 bases). The CDR3 contains 14 residues. Trimming left V 4 bases short and J 8 bases short, with 15 bases between. Germline V gene lookup returns CDR1 SGHRS and CDR2 YFSETQ.

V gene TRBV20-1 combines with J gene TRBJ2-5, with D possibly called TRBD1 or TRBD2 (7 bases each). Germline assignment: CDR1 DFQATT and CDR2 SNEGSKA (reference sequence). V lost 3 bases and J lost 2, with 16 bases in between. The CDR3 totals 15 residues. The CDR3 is CSASGLGGHQETQYF. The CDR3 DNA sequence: TGCAGTGCTAGTGGACTAGGGGGCCATCAAGAGACCCAGTACTTC.

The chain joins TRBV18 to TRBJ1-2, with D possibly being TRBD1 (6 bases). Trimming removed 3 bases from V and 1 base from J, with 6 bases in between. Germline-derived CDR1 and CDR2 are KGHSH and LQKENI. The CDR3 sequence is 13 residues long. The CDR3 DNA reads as TGTGCCAGCTCACCGGACAGTAACTATGGCTACACCTTC. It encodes CASSPDSNYGYTF.

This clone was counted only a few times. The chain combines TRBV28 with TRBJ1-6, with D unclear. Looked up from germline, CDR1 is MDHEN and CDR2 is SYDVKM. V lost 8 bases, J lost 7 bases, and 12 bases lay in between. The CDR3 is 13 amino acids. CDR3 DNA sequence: TGTGCCAGCCCGAGGCCGGGGAATTCACCCCTCCACTTT. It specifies CASPRPGNSPLHF.

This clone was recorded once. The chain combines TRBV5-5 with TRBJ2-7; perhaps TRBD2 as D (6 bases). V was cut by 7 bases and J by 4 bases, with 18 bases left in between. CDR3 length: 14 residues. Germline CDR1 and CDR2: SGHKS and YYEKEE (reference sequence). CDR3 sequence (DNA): TGTGCCAGCGGCGGGACGACTGGGGGTTACGAGCAGTACTTC. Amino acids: CASGGTTGGYEQYF. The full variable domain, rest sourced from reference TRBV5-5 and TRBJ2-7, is DAGVTQSPTHLIKTRGQQVTLRCSPISGHKSVSWYQQVLGQGPQFIFQYYEKEERGRGNFPDRFSARQFPNYSSELNVNALLLGDSALYLCASGGTTGGYEQYFGPGTRLTVT.

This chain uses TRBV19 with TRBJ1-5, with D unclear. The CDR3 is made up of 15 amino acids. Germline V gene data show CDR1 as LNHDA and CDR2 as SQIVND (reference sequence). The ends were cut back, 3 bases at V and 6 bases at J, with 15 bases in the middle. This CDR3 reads CASSMAAFEGQPQHF. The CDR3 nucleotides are TGTGCCAGTAGTATGGCAGCCTTCGAGGGTCAGCCCCAGCATTTT. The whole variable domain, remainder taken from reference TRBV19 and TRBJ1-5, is DGGITQSPKYLFRKEGQNVTLSCEQNLNHDAMYWYRQDPGQGLRLIYYSQIVNDFQKGDIAEGYSVSREKKESFPLTVTSAQKNPTAFYLCASSMAAFEGQPQHFGDGTRLSIL.

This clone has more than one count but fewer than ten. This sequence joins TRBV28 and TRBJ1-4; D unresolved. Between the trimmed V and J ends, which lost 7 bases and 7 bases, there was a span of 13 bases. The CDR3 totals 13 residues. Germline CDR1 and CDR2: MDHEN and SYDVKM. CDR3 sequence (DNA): TGTGCCAGCAAGGAGGGATCGATTGAAAAACTGTTTTTT. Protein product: CASKEGSIEKLFF.

The CDR3 loop is CASSLVDSSPYEQYV. The DNA for the CDR3 is TGTGCCAGCAGCTTGGTGGACTCAAGCCCTTACGAGCAGTACGTC. The rearrangement links TRBV5-5 to TRBJ2-7; a possible D gene is TRBD2 (5 bases). V was clipped by 0 bases and J by 4 bases, with 14 bases between them. Germline CDR1 SGHKS, CDR2 YYEKEE (reference sequence). This CDR3 is 15 amino acids long.